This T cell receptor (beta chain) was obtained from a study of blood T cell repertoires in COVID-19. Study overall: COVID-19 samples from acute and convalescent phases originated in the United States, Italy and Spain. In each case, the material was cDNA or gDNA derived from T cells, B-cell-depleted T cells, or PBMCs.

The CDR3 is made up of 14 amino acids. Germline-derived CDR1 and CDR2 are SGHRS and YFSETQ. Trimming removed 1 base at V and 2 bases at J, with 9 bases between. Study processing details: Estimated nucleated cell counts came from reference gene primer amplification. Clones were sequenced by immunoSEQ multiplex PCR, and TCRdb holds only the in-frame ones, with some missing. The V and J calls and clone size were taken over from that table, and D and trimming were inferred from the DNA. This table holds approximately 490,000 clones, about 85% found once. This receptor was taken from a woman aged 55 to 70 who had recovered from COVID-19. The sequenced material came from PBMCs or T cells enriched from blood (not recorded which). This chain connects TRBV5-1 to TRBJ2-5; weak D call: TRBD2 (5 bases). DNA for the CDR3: TGCGCCAGCAGCTTGACTAGACCACAAGAGACCCAGTACTTC. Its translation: CASSLTRPQETQYF.